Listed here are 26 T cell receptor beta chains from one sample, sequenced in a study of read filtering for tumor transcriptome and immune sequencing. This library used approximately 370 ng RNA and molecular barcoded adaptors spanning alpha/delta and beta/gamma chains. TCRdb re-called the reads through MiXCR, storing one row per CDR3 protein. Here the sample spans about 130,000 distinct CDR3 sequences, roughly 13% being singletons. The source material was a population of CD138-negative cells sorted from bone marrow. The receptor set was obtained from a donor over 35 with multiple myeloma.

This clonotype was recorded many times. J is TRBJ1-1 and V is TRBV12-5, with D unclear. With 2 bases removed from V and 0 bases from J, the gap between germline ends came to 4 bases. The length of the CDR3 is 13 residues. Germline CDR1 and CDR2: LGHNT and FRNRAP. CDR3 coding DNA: TGTGCTAGTGGTTTGTACGTGAACACTGAAGCTTTCTTT. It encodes CASGLYVNTEAFF.

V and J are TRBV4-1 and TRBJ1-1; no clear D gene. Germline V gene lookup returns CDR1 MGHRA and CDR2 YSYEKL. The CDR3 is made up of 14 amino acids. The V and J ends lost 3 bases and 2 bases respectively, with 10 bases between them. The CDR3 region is CASSQLIGNTEAFF. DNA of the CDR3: TGCGCCAGCAGCCAGCTCATAGGTAACACTGAAGCTTTCTTT.

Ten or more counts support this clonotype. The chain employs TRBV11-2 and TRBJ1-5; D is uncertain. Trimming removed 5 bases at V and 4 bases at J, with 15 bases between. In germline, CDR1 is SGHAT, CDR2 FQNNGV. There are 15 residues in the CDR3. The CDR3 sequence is CASSRSGIENQPQHF. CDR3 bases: TGTGCCAGCAGCCGATCGGGGATTGAAAATCAGCCCCAGCATTTT.

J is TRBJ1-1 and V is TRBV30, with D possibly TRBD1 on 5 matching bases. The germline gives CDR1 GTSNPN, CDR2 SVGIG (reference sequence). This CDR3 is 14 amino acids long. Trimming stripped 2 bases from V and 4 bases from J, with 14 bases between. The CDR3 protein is CAWSPGRGITEAFF. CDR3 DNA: TGTGCCTGGAGTCCGGGACGAGGGATCACTGAAGCTTTCTTT.

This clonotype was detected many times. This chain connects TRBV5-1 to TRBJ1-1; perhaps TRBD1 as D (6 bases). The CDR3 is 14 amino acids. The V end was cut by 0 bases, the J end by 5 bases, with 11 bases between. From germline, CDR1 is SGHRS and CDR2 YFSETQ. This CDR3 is CASSLEGGGTEAFF. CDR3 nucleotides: TGCGCCAGCAGCTTGGAAGGAGGGGGGACTGAAGCTTTCTTT.

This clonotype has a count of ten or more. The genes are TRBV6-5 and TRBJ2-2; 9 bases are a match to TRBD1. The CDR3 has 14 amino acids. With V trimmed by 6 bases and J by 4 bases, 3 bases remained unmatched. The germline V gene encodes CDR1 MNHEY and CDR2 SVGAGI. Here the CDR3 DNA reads TGTGCCAGCAGGAAGGACAGGGGCACCGGGGAGCTGTTTTTT. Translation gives CASRKDRGTGELFF.

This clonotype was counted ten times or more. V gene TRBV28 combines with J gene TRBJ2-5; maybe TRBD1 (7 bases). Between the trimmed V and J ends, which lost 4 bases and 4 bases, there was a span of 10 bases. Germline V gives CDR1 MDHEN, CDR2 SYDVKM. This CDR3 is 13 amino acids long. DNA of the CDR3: TGTGCCAGCAGTTCAGGGGGGTCAGAGACCCAGTACTTC. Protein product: CASSSGGSETQYF.

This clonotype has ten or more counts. In nucleotides, the CDR3 is TGTGCCAGCAGCCCCAGGGAAAGATCTGAAGCTTTCTTT. This encodes CASSPRERSEAFF. The chain links TRBV11-2 to TRBJ1-1, with TRBD1 as a possible D gene (5 bases). V was trimmed by 5 bases and J by 6 bases, leaving 13 bases between them. There are 13 residues in the CDR3. Per the germline V gene, CDR1 is SGHAT and CDR2 is FQNNGV.

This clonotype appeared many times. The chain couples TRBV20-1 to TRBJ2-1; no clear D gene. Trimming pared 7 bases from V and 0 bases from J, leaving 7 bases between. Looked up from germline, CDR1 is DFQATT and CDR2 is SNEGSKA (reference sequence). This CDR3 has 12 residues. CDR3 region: CSGDASYNEQFF. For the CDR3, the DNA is TGCAGTGGAGACGCCTCCTACAATGAGCAGTTCTTC.

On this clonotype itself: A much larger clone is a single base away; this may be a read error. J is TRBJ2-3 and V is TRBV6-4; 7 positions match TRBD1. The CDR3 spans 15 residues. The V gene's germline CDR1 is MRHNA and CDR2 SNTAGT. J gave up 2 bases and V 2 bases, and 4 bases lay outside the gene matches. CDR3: CASSDPGQITDTQYF. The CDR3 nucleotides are TGTGCCAGCAGTGACCCGGGACAGATCACAGATACGCAGTATTTT.

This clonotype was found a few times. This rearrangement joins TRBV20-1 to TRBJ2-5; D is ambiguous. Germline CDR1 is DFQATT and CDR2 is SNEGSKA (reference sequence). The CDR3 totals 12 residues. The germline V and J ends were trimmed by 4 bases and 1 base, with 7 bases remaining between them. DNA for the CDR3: TGCAGTGCTACCGGCGGCCAAGAGACCCAGTACTTC. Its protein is CSATGGQETQYF.

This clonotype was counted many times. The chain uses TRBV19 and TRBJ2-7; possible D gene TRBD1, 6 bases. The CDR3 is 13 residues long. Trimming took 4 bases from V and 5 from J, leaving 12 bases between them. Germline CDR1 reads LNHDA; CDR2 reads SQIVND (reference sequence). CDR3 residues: CASSTTGVHEQYF. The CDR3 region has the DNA TGTGCCAGTAGTACGACAGGCGTCCACGAGCAGTACTTC.

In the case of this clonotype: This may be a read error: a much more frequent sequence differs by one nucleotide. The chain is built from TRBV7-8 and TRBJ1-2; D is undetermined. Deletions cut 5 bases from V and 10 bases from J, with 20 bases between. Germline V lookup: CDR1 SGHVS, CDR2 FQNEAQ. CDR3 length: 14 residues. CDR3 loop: CASSPLVGPLDYTF. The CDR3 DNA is TGTGCCAGCAGCCCCCTGGTCGGCCCTTTAGACTACACCTTC.

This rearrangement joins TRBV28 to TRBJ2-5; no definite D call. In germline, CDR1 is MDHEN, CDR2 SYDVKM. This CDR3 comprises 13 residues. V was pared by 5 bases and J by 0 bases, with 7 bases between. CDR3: CASSRANQETQYF. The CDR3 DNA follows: TGTGCCAGCAGTCGGGCCAACCAAGAGACCCAGTACTTC.

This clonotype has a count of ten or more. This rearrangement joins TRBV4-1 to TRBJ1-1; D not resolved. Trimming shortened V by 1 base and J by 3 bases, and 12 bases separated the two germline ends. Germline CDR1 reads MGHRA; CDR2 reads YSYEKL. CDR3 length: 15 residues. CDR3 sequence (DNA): TGCGCCAGCAGCCAAGGCCCCCCCGAGGACACTGAAGCTTTCTTT. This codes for CASSQGPPEDTEAFF.

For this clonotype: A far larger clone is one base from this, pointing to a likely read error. CDR3 bases: TGTGCCAGCAGCGGAGTGACTAGCGGGAGGGCGGGCAAGGAGCAGTTCTTC. It translates to CASSGVTSGRAGKEQFF. This chain joins TRBV5-4 and TRBJ2-1, with 14 bases matching TRBD2. Germline CDR1 and CDR2: SGHNT and YYREEE (reference sequence). The CDR3 is made up of 17 amino acids. V dropped 4 bases and J dropped 10; count of bases not matched to a gene: 13.

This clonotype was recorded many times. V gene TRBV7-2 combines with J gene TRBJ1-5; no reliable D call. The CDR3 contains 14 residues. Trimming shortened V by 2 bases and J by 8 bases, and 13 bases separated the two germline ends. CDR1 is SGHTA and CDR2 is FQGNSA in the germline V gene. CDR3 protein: CASSLYQVGEPQHF. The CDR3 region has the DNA TGTGCCAGCAGCTTATATCAGGTCGGGGAGCCCCAGCATTTT.

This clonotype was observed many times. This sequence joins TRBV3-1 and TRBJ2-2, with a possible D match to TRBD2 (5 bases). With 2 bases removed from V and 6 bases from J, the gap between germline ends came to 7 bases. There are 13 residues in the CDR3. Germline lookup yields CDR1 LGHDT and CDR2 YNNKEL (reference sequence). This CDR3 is CASSQQLAGELFF. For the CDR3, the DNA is TGTGCCAGCAGCCAACAACTAGCCGGGGAGCTGTTTTTT. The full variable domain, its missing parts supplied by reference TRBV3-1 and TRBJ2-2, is DTAVSQTPKYLVTQMGNDKSIKCEQNLGHDTMYWYKQDSKKFLKIMFSYNNKELIINETVPNRFSPKSPDKAHLNLHINSLELGDSAVYFCASSQQLAGELFFGEGSRLTVL.

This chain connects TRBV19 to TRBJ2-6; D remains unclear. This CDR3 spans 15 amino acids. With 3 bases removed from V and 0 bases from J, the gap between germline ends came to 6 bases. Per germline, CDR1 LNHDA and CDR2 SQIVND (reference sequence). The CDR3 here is CASSMTLSGANVLTF. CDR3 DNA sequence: TGTGCCAGTAGTATGACGCTCTCTGGGGCCAACGTCCTGACTTTC. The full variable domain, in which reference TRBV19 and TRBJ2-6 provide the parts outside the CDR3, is DGGITQSPKYLFRKEGQNVTLSCEQNLNHDAMYWYRQDPGQGLRLIYYSQIVNDFQKGDIAEGYSVSREKKESFPLTVTSAQKNPTAFYLCASSMTLSGANVLTFGAGSRLTVL.

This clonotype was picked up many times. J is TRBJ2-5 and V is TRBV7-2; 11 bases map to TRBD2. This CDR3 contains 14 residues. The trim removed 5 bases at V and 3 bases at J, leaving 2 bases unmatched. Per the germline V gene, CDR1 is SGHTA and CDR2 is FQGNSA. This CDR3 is CASSAGLAEETQYF. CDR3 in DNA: TGTGCCAGCAGCGCGGGACTAGCGGAAGAGACCCAGTACTTC. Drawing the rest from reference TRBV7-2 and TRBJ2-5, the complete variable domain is GAGVSQSPSNKVTEKGKDVELRCDPISGHTALYWYRQSLGQGLEFLIYFQGNSAPDKSGLPSDRFSAERTGGSVSTLTIQRTQQEDSAVYLCASSAGLAEETQYFGPGTRLLVL.

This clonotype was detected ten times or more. The CDR3 coding sequence is TGCAGCGTTTGGGTAGCGGGAGGGGTGGGAGAGCAGTACTTC. Residues: CSVWVAGGVGEQYF. The chain uses TRBV29-1 and TRBJ2-7; TRBD2 matches at 11 bases. Germline V gene sequence: CDR1 SQVTM, CDR2 ANQGSEA. This CDR3 contains 14 residues. V shed 5 bases and J 7 bases; nucleotides not matched to a gene: 10.

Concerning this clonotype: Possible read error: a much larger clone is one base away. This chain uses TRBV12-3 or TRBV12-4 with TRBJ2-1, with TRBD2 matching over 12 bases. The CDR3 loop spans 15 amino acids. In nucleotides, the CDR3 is TGTGTCAGCAGTCAGACTAGCGGGAGTTGGAATGAGCAGTTCTTC. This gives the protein CVSSQTSGSWNEQFF.

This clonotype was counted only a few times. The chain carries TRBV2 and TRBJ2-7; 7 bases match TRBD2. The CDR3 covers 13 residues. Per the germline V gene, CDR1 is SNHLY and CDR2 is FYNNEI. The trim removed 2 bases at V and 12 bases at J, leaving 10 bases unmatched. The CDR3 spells CASSERPLAELYF. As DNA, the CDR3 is TGTGCCAGCAGTGAAAGGCCCCTAGCGGAGTTGTACTTC.

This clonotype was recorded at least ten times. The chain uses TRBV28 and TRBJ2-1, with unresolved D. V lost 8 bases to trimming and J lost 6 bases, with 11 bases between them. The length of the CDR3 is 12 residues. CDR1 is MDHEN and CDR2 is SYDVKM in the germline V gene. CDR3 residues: CASLGGPNEQFF. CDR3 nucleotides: TGTGCCAGCCTAGGTGGGCCCAATGAGCAGTTCTTC.

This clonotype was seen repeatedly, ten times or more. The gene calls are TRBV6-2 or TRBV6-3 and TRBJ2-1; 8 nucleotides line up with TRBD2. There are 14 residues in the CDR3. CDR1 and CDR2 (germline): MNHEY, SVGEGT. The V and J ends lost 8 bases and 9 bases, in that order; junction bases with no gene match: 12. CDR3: CASWGLDPFGEQFF. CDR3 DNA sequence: TGTGCCAGCTGGGGACTAGACCCCTTCGGTGAGCAGTTCTTC.

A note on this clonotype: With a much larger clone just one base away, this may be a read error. CDR3 nucleotide sequence: TGCGCCAGCAGCCACCCCGCCTTCGGGGAGCGGTTTTTT. It translates to CASSHPAFGERFF. V is TRBV4-1 and J is TRBJ2-2; TRBD2 might be the D (5 bases). From germline, CDR1 is MGHRA and CDR2 YSYEKL. The CDR3 is made up of 13 amino acids.